This T cell receptor (beta chain) was obtained from a study of blood T cell repertoires in COVID-19. With V trimmed by 0 bases and J by 9 bases, 0 bases remained unmatched. In germline, CDR1 is SGHRS, CDR2 YFSETQ. This CDR3 has 13 amino acids. Authors' analysis steps: Nucleated cell counts were estimated from reference gene primer amplification. Libraries were prepared by immunoSEQ multiplex PCR; TCRdb keeps only in-frame clonotypes and omits some of them. D and trimming come from the DNA, and the V and J calls and clone size come from that table. The sample lists under 450,000 clones, more than 65% seen once, with 1.1% in the top ten.

The rearrangement joins TRBV5-1 to TRBJ2-1; TRBD2 matches 10 bases. The sample consisted of peripheral blood. The TCR comes from a human donor with acute or convalescent COVID-19. The donor label of this sample is uncertain. Here the CDR3 reads CASSLGTSGEQFF. The CDR3 DNA reads as TGCGCCAGCAGCTTGGGGACTAGCGGTGAGCAGTTCTTC.